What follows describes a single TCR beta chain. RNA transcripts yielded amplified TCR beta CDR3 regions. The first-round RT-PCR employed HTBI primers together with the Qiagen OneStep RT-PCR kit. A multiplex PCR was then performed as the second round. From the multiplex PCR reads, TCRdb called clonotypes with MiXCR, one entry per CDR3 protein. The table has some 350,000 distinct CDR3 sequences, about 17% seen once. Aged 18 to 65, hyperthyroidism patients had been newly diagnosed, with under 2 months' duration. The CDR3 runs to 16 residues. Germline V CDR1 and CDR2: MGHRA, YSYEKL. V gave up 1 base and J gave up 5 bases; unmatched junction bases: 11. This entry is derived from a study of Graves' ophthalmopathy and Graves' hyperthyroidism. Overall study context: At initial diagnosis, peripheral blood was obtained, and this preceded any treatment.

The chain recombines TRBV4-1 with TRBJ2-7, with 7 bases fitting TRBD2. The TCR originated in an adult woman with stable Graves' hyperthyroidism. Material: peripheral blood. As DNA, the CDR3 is TGCGCCAGCAGCCAAGGCGGGAGATGGCCCGGCCACGAGCAGTACTTC. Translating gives CASSQGGRWPGHEQYF.